This T cell receptor (beta chain) is from a study of blood T cell repertoires in COVID-19. CDR1 is LGHDT and CDR2 is YNNKEL in the germline V gene (reference sequence). The CDR3 sequence is 15 residues long. V shed 4 bases and J 5 bases; nucleotides not matched to a gene: 6. Repertoires were generated with immunoSEQ multiplex PCR, while TCRdb's copy carries only in-frame clones and drops some. The sample holds about 35,000 clones, about 90% seen once. The gene calls are TRBV3-1 (or the pseudogene TRBV3-2) and TRBJ2-1; 9 bases map to TRBD2. The receptor was isolated from a man older than 75 with active COVID-19. Sequencing was carried out using peripheral blood. The CDR3, as DNA: TGTGCCAGCAGCCCCACGGGACTAGCCCACAATGAGCAGTTCTTC. This sequence encodes CASSPTGLAHNEQFF.